This T cell receptor beta chain originates from a study of cytomegalovirus exposure and HLA in healthy donors. The study's findings and limits: With later analysis, a missense DCLRE1C variant became linked to TCR beta V- and J-gene trimming.

This PCR relied on a set of 60 Vbeta primers and 13 Jbeta primers. Repertoires were generated with immunoSEQ multiplex PCR, while TCRdb's copy carries only in-frame clones and drops some. The sample lists about 130,000 clones; approximately 8.7% were seen once. The CDR3 totals 14 residues. Germline values: CDR1 MNHEY, CDR2 SVGAGI. V shed 11 bases and J 3 bases; nucleotides not matched to a gene: 11. As regards this clone: Its antigen is not identified.

The sequence derives from a man between 40 and 49 years old in good health and CMV-seronegative. Sequenced material: PBMCs. The chain recombines TRBV6-5 with TRBJ2-3; 7 bases match TRBD2. CDR3 protein: CAAHRGVGTDTQYF. The CDR3 nucleotides are TGTGCCGCCCACCGGGGGGTTGGGACAGATACGCAGTATTTT.